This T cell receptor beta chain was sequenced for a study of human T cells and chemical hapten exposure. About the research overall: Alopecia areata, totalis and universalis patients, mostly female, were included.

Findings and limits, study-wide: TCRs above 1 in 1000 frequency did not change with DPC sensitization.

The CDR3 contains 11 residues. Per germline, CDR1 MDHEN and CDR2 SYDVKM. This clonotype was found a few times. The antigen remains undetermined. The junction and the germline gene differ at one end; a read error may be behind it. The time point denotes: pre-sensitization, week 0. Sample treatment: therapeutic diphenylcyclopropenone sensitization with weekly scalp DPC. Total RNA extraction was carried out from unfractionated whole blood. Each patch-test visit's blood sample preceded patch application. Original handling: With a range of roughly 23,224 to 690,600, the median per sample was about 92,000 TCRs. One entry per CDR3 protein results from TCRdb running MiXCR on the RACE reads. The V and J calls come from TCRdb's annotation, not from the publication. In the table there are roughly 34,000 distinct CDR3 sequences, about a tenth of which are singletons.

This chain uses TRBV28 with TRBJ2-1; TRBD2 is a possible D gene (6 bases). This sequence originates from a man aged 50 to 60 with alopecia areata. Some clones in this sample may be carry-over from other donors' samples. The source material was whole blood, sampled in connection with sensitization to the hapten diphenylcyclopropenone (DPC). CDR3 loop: CASRSSGAPSW. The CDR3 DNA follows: TGTGCCAGCAGGAGTAGCGGCGCCCCGTCGTGG.